This TCR beta chain was observed in a study of blood T cell repertoires in COVID-19. About the study: Samples of COVID-19 (acute and convalescent) were obtained from the United States, Italy and Spain.

Trimming shortened V by 3 bases and J by 1 base, and 9 bases separated the two germline ends. Germline lookup yields CDR1 LNHDA and CDR2 SQIVND (reference sequence). The CDR3 covers 15 residues. Per the original methods: Reference gene primer amplification in the assay estimated nucleated cell counts. Generated by immunoSEQ multiplex PCR, the TCRdb table keeps only in-frame clones and is missing some. That table gives V, J and clone size, and the DNA gave D and trimming. The sample contains 200,000 to 250,000 clones, roughly 84% of which appear only once. Participant-given clinical history determined each cohort assignment. Cohort 3 recovery required two negative PCRs, clearance, or symptom resolution.

The chain is built from TRBV19 and TRBJ2-2; D unresolved. The sample taken for sequencing was PBMCs or T cells enriched from blood (not recorded which). This clonotype originated in a woman aged 40-49 years who had recovered from COVID-19. CDR3: CASSIPGWNTGELFF. The CDR3 DNA reads TGTGCCAGTAGTATTCCAGGTTGGAACACCGGGGAGCTGTTTTTT.